This TCR beta chain is from a study of blood T cell repertoires in COVID-19. Study as a whole: The analysed material was cDNA or gDNA that came from T cells, B-cell-depleted T cells, or PBMCs.

CDR3 length: 15 residues. Between the trimmed V and J ends, which lost 3 bases and 6 bases, there was a span of 14 bases. Germline lookup yields CDR1 MNHEY and CDR2 SVGAGI. The data were produced by immunoSEQ multiplex PCR, yet TCRdb's version contains in-frame clones alone and is incomplete. The sample yields hundreds of thousands of clones, about 90% seen once. The sample was peripheral blood. The clonotype originates from a man aged 18 to 29 with COVID-19, enrolled during active disease. The rearrangement joins TRBV6-5 to TRBJ2-2, with D tentatively TRBD1 (5 bases). The CDR3 nucleotides are TGTGCCAGCAGTTATCAGGGCGGTAGGGCCGGGGAGCTGTTTTTT. Its protein is CASSYQGGRAGELFF.